Detailed here is one T cell receptor beta chain. What it binds is unknown. The data were obtained in a study of T cell responses to AZD1222 COVID-19 vaccine. Study outcomes and limitations: Regions 160-218 and 743-854 held dominance among vaccine-associated CD4 TCRs, which spanned spike. White British ancestry dominated among donors, who included more females, and clonal diversity was possibly underestimated. Samples come after the peak T cell response, not at day 14. At baseline, seropositivity was found in only a handful of AZD1222 recipients.

The data were produced by immunoSEQ multiplex PCR, yet TCRdb's version contains in-frame clones alone and is incomplete. The sample has about 120,000 clones, 75% to 95% seen once. This receptor was identified in an adult who received the MenACWY meningococcal vaccine as a control. The input for sequencing was peripheral blood, taken 28 days after the second dose of the MenACWY control vaccine.

CDR3 DNA: TGTGCCAGCAGTTTTACAGGGGTATATAGCTATGGCTACACCTTC. It yields the protein CASSFTGVYSYGYTF. The gene calls are TRBV28 and TRBJ1-2, with 7 bases matching TRBD1. CDR1 is MDHEN, CDR2 SYDVKM, per germline. After removal of 3 bases from V and 4 bases from J, the junction contained 8 bases not matched to a gene. The CDR3 has 15 amino acids.